One and the same sample provided the 27 T cell receptor beta chains below, sequenced in a study of blood T cell repertoires in COVID-19. Libraries were prepared by immunoSEQ multiplex PCR; TCRdb keeps only in-frame clonotypes and omits some of them. The top ten hold around 6.4% of the sample, which has fewer than 250,000 clones, 85% seen once. The sample was peripheral blood. These receptor sequences come from a woman aged 60-70 years with active or convalescent COVID-19.

This chain links TRBV18 with TRBJ1-5, with 8 bases that match TRBD1. From germline, CDR1 is KGHSH and CDR2 LQKENI. This CDR3 comprises 15 residues. V shed 2 bases, J shed 6 bases, and the junction held 6 bases outside the gene matches. CDR3 loop: CASSPIQGEVQPQHF. The CDR3 DNA reads as TGTGCCAGCTCACCAATACAGGGGGAGGTTCAGCCCCAGCATTTT.

The sample holds one count of this clone. The V call is TRBV7-2, the J call TRBJ2-1; TRBD1 agrees at 8 bases. Trimming took 5 bases from V and 4 from J; bases not matched to a gene: 10. This CDR3 spans 16 amino acids. Germline lookup yields CDR1 SGHTA and CDR2 FQGNSA. The CDR3 loop is CASSKAGRGPYNEQFF. The CDR3 DNA sequence: TGTGCCAGCAGCAAGGCCGGCAGGGGGCCATACAATGAGCAGTTCTTC. The full variable domain, rest sourced from reference TRBV7-2 and TRBJ2-1, is GAGVSQSPSNKVTEKGKDVELRCDPISGHTALYWYRQSLGQGLEFLIYFQGNSAPDKSGLPSDRFSAERTGGSVSTLTIQRTQQEDSAVYLCASSKAGRGPYNEQFFGPGTRLTVL.

The V call is TRBV7-9, the J call TRBJ2-4; perhaps TRBD1 as D (6 bases). Germline V gives CDR1 SEHNR, CDR2 FQNEAQ (reference sequence). This CDR3 comprises 13 residues. V was shortened by 7 bases and J by 4 bases, with 11 bases between the two germline ends. The DNA of the CDR3 is TGTGCCAGCAACGGGGACACAAAAAACATTCAGTACTTC. This sequence encodes CASNGDTKNIQYF.

This clone has a handful of counts. The rearrangement uses TRBV6-1 and TRBJ1-1; 8 bases match TRBD1. Germline V gene sequence: CDR1 MNHNS, CDR2 SASEGT. The V segment lost 3 bases and the J segment 5 bases; nucleotides outside the gene matches: 8. This CDR3 comprises 15 residues. The CDR3 coding sequence is TGTGCCAGCAGTGACCAGACAGGGGCACGGACTGAAGCTTTCTTT. Translated, it gives CASSDQTGARTEAFF.

The chain uses TRBV7-8 and TRBJ2-1, with a possible D match to TRBD2 (5 bases). Germline V gene data show CDR1 as SGHVS and CDR2 as FQNEAQ. V was cut by 4 bases and J by 4 bases, with 11 bases left in between. CDR3 length: 14 amino acids. CDR3 residues: CASSSSPGYNEQFF. CDR3 DNA: TGTGCCAGCAGCTCCAGCCCGGGGTACAATGAGCAGTTCTTC.

The gene calls are TRBV4-1 and TRBJ2-1; TRBD2 matches 7 bases. The CDR3 is made up of 14 amino acids. The germline CDR1 and CDR2 sequences are MGHRA and YSYEKL. V was clipped by 2 bases and J by 8 bases; unmatched bases: 6. This CDR3 is CASSQRTREYEQFF. The CDR3 nucleotides are TGCGCCAGCAGCCAACGGACTAGAGAATATGAGCAGTTCTTC.

This CDR3 is CATSSDSDTYTTYEQYF. The DNA of the CDR3 is TGTGCCACCAGCAGCGATTCGGACACCTATACCACCTACGAGCAGTACTTC. The chain is built from TRBV15 and TRBJ2-7; maybe TRBD1 (5 bases). V was pared by 3 bases and J by 2 bases, with 20 bases between. The CDR3 is 17 amino acids. The germline V gene encodes CDR1 LNHNV and CDR2 YYDKDF (reference sequence).

This clone appeared a single time. This sequence joins TRBV5-1 and TRBJ1-2; TRBD1 aligns across 8 bases. The V and J ends lost 3 bases and 1 base, in that order; junction bases with no gene match: 5. This CDR3 region has 15 residues. CDR1 and CDR2 from the germline V gene are SGHRS and YFSETQ. CDR3 DNA sequence: TGCGCCAGCAGCTCACAGGGGGAATTTAACTATGGCTACACCTTC. Its translation is CASSSQGEFNYGYTF.

The chain combines TRBV5-4 with TRBJ1-5; a possible D gene is TRBD1 (6 bases). Per the germline V gene, CDR1 is SGHNT and CDR2 is YYREEE (reference sequence). V lost 0 bases, J lost 6 bases, and 10 bases lay in between. CDR3 length: 14 residues. CDR3 residues: CASSLVTGTQPQHF. Here the CDR3 DNA reads TGTGCCAGCAGCTTGGTCACAGGGACTCAGCCCCAGCATTTT.

This clone was seen at least ten times. The chain recombines TRBV7-9 with TRBJ2-7, with D uncertain. Trimming took 3 bases from V and 4 from J, leaving 7 bases between them. From germline, CDR1 is SEHNR and CDR2 FQNEAQ (reference sequence). There are 12 residues in the CDR3. The CDR3 reads CASSFDLYEQYF. The CDR3 nucleotides read TGTGCCAGCAGCTTCGACTTATACGAGCAGTACTTC. Full variable domain (remainder filled in from reference TRBV7-9 and TRBJ2-7): DTGVSQNPRHKITKRGQNVTFRCDPISEHNRLYWYRQTLGQGPEFLTYFQNEAQLEKSRLLSDRFSAERPKGSFSTLEIQRTEQGDSAMYLCASSFDLYEQYFGPGTRLTVT.

This sequence joins TRBV7-2 and TRBJ1-6, with 9 bases identical to TRBD1. Germline CDR1 SGHTA, CDR2 FQGNSA. This CDR3 has 16 residues. With V trimmed by 3 bases and J by 10 bases, 10 bases remained unmatched. CDR3 sequence: CASSLVSGQGASPLHF. The CDR3 coding sequence is TGTGCCAGCAGCTTGGTGTCGGGACAGGGAGCCTCACCCCTCCACTTT.

The rearrangement links TRBV19 to TRBJ1-1, with 7 bases lining up with TRBD1. Germline assignment: CDR1 LNHDA and CDR2 SQIVND (reference sequence). The CDR3 is 17 residues long. With 4 bases clipped from V and 1 base from J, the junction kept 12 bases outside the gene matches. The CDR3 region is CASSTFPLDRANTEAFF. CDR3 coding DNA: TGTGCCAGTAGTACCTTTCCCCTCGACAGGGCGAACACTGAAGCTTTCTTT.

The rearrangement joins TRBV6-1 to TRBJ1-1; D remains unclear. CDR3 length: 14 amino acids. CDR1 is MNHNS and CDR2 is SASEGT in the germline V gene. Trimming removed 2 bases from V and 1 base from J, with 8 bases in between. CDR3 in amino acids: CASSELAANTEAFF. CDR3 in DNA: TGTGCCAGCAGTGAACTGGCGGCGAACACTGAAGCTTTCTTT.

In this sample, this clone turned up a few times. This chain links TRBV19 with TRBJ1-2; 10 positions match TRBD1. CDR3 length: 15 residues. Germline trimming cut 6 bases from V and 8 bases from J; bases unmatched to any gene: 12. CDR1 is LNHDA, CDR2 SQIVND, per germline (reference sequence). The CDR3 nucleotides are TGTGCCAGTAGACCTACTCCCGGGACAGGGGAGGGCTACACCTTC. It yields the protein CASRPTPGTGEGYTF.

The sample holds one count of this clone. The chain links TRBV6-6 to TRBJ2-3; D not certain. The V and J ends lost 2 bases and 1 base respectively, with 10 bases between them. CDR1 and CDR2 (germline): MNHNY, SVGAGI (reference sequence). This CDR3 region has 15 residues. CDR3 sequence (DNA): TGTGCCAGCAGTTACGAGCGTCAAGGCACAGATACGCAGTATTTT. Protein sequence: CASSYERQGTDTQYF.

The genes are TRBV7-8 and TRBJ2-3, with TRBD2 as a possible D gene (5 bases). The germline gives CDR1 SGHVS, CDR2 FQNEAQ. The CDR3 runs 19 residues. Trimming took off 7 bases at V and 0 bases at J, with 26 bases between the two ends. The CDR3 sequence is CASTPLRLTRGSSTDTQYF. As DNA, the CDR3 is TGTGCCAGCACGCCCTTAAGACTGACCCGGGGATCTAGCACAGATACGCAGTATTTT.

The genes are TRBV5-4 and TRBJ2-5, with 7 nucleotides matching TRBD2. With 3 bases clipped from V and 5 bases from J, the junction kept 13 bases outside the gene matches. This CDR3 has 16 amino acids. Germline V CDR1 and CDR2: SGHNT, YYREEE (reference sequence). The CDR3 loop reads CASSSLRLRGEETQYF. The CDR3 DNA reads as TGTGCCAGCAGCTCCCTCCGACTCCGGGGGGAGGAGACCCAGTACTTC.

The rearrangement uses TRBV6-6 and TRBJ2-3, with D uncertain. Per the germline V gene, CDR1 is MNHNY and CDR2 is SVGAGI (reference sequence). The CDR3 sequence is 16 residues long. V was clipped by 0 bases and J by 2 bases, with 12 bases between them. CDR3 loop: CASSYSEPDSTDTQYF. The CDR3 coding sequence is TGTGCCAGCAGTTACTCGGAGCCTGACTCCACAGATACGCAGTATTTT.

The chain employs TRBV28 and TRBJ2-1; no definite D call. V was clipped by 7 bases and J by 5 bases, with 12 bases between them. The CDR3 is 13 amino acids. Per germline, CDR1 MDHEN and CDR2 SYDVKM. Here the CDR3 reads CASMARMDNEQFF. The CDR3 coding sequence is TGTGCCAGCATGGCGAGGATGGACAATGAGCAGTTCTTC.

The CDR3 DNA sequence: TGTGCCAGCAGCCCATTGACAGGGCTAACCTACGAGCAGTACTTC. It translates to CASSPLTGLTYEQYF. V and J are TRBV7-2 and TRBJ2-7; 7 nucleotides line up with TRBD1. J was trimmed by 2 bases and V by 5 bases; bases with no gene match: 9. CDR3 length: 15 amino acids. The germline V gene encodes CDR1 SGHTA and CDR2 FQGNSA.

The V and J genes are TRBV7-8 and TRBJ1-1; no clear D. Germline CDR1 reads SGHVS; CDR2 reads FQNEAQ. The CDR3 has 13 residues. V lost 3 bases, J lost 1 base, and 6 bases lay in between. CDR3 bases: TGTGCCAGCAGCTTCTCACAGAACACTGAAGCTTTCTTT. It is translated as CASSFSQNTEAFF.

The rearrangement links TRBV28 to TRBJ2-2; D perhaps matches TRBD2 (5 bases). The CDR3 length is 16 residues. Deletions cut 7 bases from V and 1 base from J, with 16 bases between. Germline V gene data show CDR1 as MDHEN and CDR2 as SYDVKM. CDR3 sequence reads: CASTIPSSGNTGELFF. The CDR3 nucleotides read TGTGCCAGCACCATCCCGTCGAGCGGGAACACCGGGGAGCTGTTTTTT.

The chain couples TRBV23-1 to TRBJ2-6, with 10 positions matching TRBD1. TRBV23-1 is noted as an ORF with a role that remains uncertain. The V segment lost 6 bases and the J segment 3 bases; nucleotides outside the gene matches: 11. The CDR3 totals 18 residues. CDR3 region: CASSTDRGSFYGANVLTF. DNA for the CDR3: TGCGCCAGCAGCACGGACAGGGGGTCGTTTTATGGGGCCAACGTCCTGACTTTC.

The chain carries TRBV5-1 and TRBJ2-3, with 11 bases aligning to TRBD2. With V trimmed by 0 bases and J by 6 bases, 3 bases remained unmatched. Germline-derived CDR1 and CDR2 are SGHRS and YFSETQ. The CDR3 is 15 residues long. CDR3 sequence: CASSLVLAGADTQYF. The CDR3 DNA is TGCGCCAGCAGCTTGGTACTAGCGGGAGCCGATACGCAGTATTTT.

The chain's CDR3 is CASSPTDDIAGGGNEQFF. As DNA, the CDR3 is TGTGCCAGCAGCCCCACCGATGACATAGCGGGAGGTGGGAATGAGCAGTTCTTC. The chain carries TRBV7-9 and TRBJ2-1; 10 bases match TRBD2. Trimming removed 5 bases from V and 7 bases from J; junction bases left unmatched: 17. The CDR3 has 18 amino acids. Germline CDR1 reads SEHNR; CDR2 reads FQNEAQ (reference sequence).

The chain combines TRBV19 with TRBJ1-1; D perhaps matches TRBD1 (5 bases). CDR3 length equals 14 residues. The germline gives CDR1 LNHDA, CDR2 SQIVND (reference sequence). Trimming cost V 5 bases and J 2 bases, with 12 bases left between them. For the CDR3, the DNA is TGTGCCAGTAGTTACAGGACATCCAACACTGAAGCTTTCTTT. This sequence encodes CASSYRTSNTEAFF.

V is TRBV7-2 and J is TRBJ1-1, with 7 bases fitting TRBD1. Germline CDR1 is SGHTA and CDR2 is FQGNSA. The junction had 4 bases not matched to a gene; V was cut back by 2 bases and J by 4 bases. There are 14 residues in the CDR3. Written as DNA, the CDR3 is TGTGCCAGCAGCTTAAAGGCAGGGGGCACTGAAGCTTTCTTT. This sequence encodes CASSLKAGGTEAFF.